This is a list of T cell receptor beta chains from one sample in a study of shared clonotypes between healthy human individuals. Only in-frame clones appear in the TCRdb table, and some are missing; sequencing was by immunoSEQ multiplex PCR. The data hold some 2,100,000 clones, with around 93% observed a single time. The specimen sequenced was naive CD8+ T cells from PBMCs. The source of these receptors is a man between 18 and 29 years old in good health. Some clones in this sample may be carry-over from other donors' samples. Both conserved end residues are part of each CDR3. The D gene is left open where the match is weak. Clone size appears in some rows only: once, few, many, or a class for an expanded clone.

.	TRBJ2-7	.	TRBV6-5	TGTGCCAGCGGGCCGACAGCAAACTACGAGCAGTACTTC	CASGPTANYEQYF
.	TRBJ2-7	.	TRBV27	TGTGCCAGCAGTCCCGGACCCGTTGGGTTAGGATCCTACGAGCAGTACTTC	CASSPGPVGLGSYEQYF
.	TRBJ2-1	.	TRBV28	TGTGCCAGCAGTCCCCTCCCTCAAAGCCACAATGAGCAGTTCTTC	CASSPLPQSHNEQFF
.	TRBJ2-1	.	TRBV27	TGTGCCAGCACACCCCGGGCAGGTTACAATGAGCAGTTCTTC	CASTPRAGYNEQFF
.	TRBJ1-5	.	TRBV6-5	TGTGCCAGCAGACAACAGGGTGGTCAGCCCCAGCATTTT	CASRQQGGQPQHF
.	TRBJ1-1	TRBD1	TRBV5-1	TGCGCCAGCAGCTTTACAGGGGCGCCGGCCTCCACTGAAGCTTTCTTT	CASSFTGAPASTEAFF
.	TRBJ1-2	.	TRBV5-4	TGTGCCAGCAGCTTGGACAGGGAACTCTATGGCTACACCTTC	CASSLDRELYGYTF
.	TRBJ2-5	.	TRBV25-1	TGTGCCAGCAGTGAATATAGGCCCTCCTCCGCCCAAGAGACCCAGTACTTC	CASSEYRPSSAQETQYF
.	TRBJ2-3	TRBD1	TRBV7-2	TGTGCCAGCAGCTTTACAGGGGCTAGCACAGATACGCAGTATTTT	CASSFTGASTDTQYF
few	TRBJ1-1	.	TRBV4-2	TGTGCCTCGCTCTCCGCAACTGAAGCTTTCTTT	CASLSATEAFF
.	TRBJ2-7	.	TRBV9	TGTGCCAGCAGCGAGGACCAGATTCCCTACGAGCAGTACTTC	CASSEDQIPYEQYF
once	TRBJ1-1	.	TRBV27	TGTGCCAGCAGTTCTACACTTCGCCGGGTCCTTAGCCTCCCTGAAGCTTTCTTT	CASSSTLRRVLSLPEAFF
.	TRBJ1-5	.	TRBV20-1	TGCAGTGGGGCTAGCAATCAGCCCCAGCATTTT	CSGASNQPQHF
.	TRBJ2-7	TRBD1	TRBV7-9	TGTGCCAGCAGCTTAACAGGGGGCCACCGGGACGAGCAGTACTTC	CASSLTGGHRDEQYF
.	TRBJ2-1	TRBD2	TRBV9	TGTGCCAGCAGCGGGCGAGCGGGAGGGGCCTACAATGAGCAGTTCTTC	CASSGRAGGAYNEQFF
.	TRBJ2-7	TRBD1	TRBV5-4	TGTGCCAGCAGCTTGCGGACAGGGCTCTCCTACGAGCAGTACTTC	CASSLRTGLSYEQYF
.	TRBJ2-7	.	TRBV6-1	TGTGCCAGCAGTGAGGCAGGGGTCGTTGGGTCCTACGAGCAGTACTTC	CASSEAGVVGSYEQYF
.	TRBJ2-2	TRBD2	TRBV2	TGTGCCAGCAGGGAGGGGACTAGCCCTCCCGGGGAGCTGTTTTTT	CASREGTSPPGELFF
.	TRBJ1-3	.	TRBV15	TGTGCCACCAGCAGACCGGGGGGTCGGGGAAACACCATATATTTT	CATSRPGGRGNTIYF
.	TRBJ2-3	.	TRBV27	TGTGCCAGCAGTTTTCGGAGCTCATGGAGCACAGATACGCAGTATTTT	CASSFRSSWSTDTQYF
once	TRBJ2-1	.	TRBV9	TGTGCCAGCAGCTCCTCAGGGAGGCGGGACTCCAATGAGCAGTTCTTC	CASSSSGRRDSNEQFF
.	TRBJ1-5	.	TRBV28	TGTGCCAGCAGCCCTCCGGGGAAGTTCTACGCCCGCAATCAGCCCCAGCATTTT	CASSPPGKFYARNQPQHF
.	TRBJ2-3	TRBD2	TRBV14	TGTGCCAGCAGCCAAGAAGCACTAGCGAACACAGATACGCAGTATTTT	CASSQEALANTDTQYF
.	TRBJ2-7	.	TRBV27	TGTGCCAGCAGTTTATCGAAGGGGGGGCTCGAGCAGTACTTC	CASSLSKGGLEQYF
.	TRBJ1-4	.	TRBV27	TGTGCCAGCAGCTTTGGGGGGTACCCTAATGAAAAACTGTTTTTT	CASSFGGYPNEKLFF
.	TRBJ2-1	TRBD2	TRBV11-3	TGTGCCAGCAGTCCAAATAGCGGGAGCGTCAATGAGCAGTTCTTC	CASSPNSGSVNEQFF
.	TRBJ1-2	.	TRBV27	TGTGCCAGCAGTTTGGGCACGAACTATGGCTACACCTTC	CASSLGTNYGYTF
.	TRBJ2-7	.	TRBV29-1	TGCAGCGTTTCAACCCCTGCCAAAAACAGGGCTGAGCAGTACTTC	CSVSTPAKNRAEQYF
.	TRBJ1-1	.	TRBV5-4	TGTGCCAGCAGCAAACAGGGTATTGACACTGAAGCTTTCTTT	CASSKQGIDTEAFF
.	TRBJ2-1	TRBD2	TRBV11-3	TGTGCCAGCAGCCCCCCGGGACTAGCGGGCGGGAATGAGCAGTTCTTC	CASSPPGLAGGNEQFF
.	TRBJ1-1	.	TRBV19	TGTGCCAGTAGTATCCAGGGGACGGGCACTGAAGCTTTCTTT	CASSIQGTGTEAFF
.	TRBJ2-1	TRBD2	TRBV2	TGTGCCAGCGGGGGACTAACGAGCTCCTACAATGAGCAGTTCTTC	CASGGLTSSYNEQFF
.	TRBJ2-7	.	TRBV5-4	TGTGCCAGCGGGCGTTTGGGGGCCGGAGCCTACGAGCAGTACTTC	CASGRLGAGAYEQYF
.	TRBJ2-7	TRBD1	TRBV7-9	TGTGCCAGCAGTACGACAGGGGTCTGGTACGAGCAGTACTTC	CASSTTGVWYEQYF
.	TRBJ1-2	TRBD1	TRBV2	TGTGCCAGCGCCGGACAGGGCTCGTACTATGGCTACACCTTC	CASAGQGSYYGYTF
.	TRBJ2-7	.	TRBV5-1	TGCGCCAGCAGCATGGAGGGTGGGGGTGTGGGCTACGAGCAGTACTTC	CASSMEGGGVGYEQYF
.	TRBJ2-3	TRBD2	TRBV7-9	TGTGCCAGCAGCTTAGACCTAGCGGGGATCACAGATACGCAGTATTTT	CASSLDLAGITDTQYF
.	TRBJ2-2	TRBD2	TRBV5-4	TGTGCCAGCAGCGCTGGACTAGCGGGAAGCACCGGGGAGCTGTTTTTT	CASSAGLAGSTGELFF
.	TRBJ2-2	.	TRBV29-1	TGCAGCGGGAGGGTGTCCGGGGAGCTGTTTTTT	CSGRVSGELFF
.	TRBJ2-7	TRBD1	TRBV18	TGTGCCAGCTCACTCACAGGGGTATATTCCTACGAGCAGTACTTC	CASSLTGVYSYEQYF
.	TRBJ2-7	.	TRBV18	TGTGCCAGCTCACGGGACACAGATTCGAGCGAGCAGTACTTC	CASSRDTDSSEQYF
.	TRBJ1-1	.	TRBV28	TGTGCCAGCAGTTCGACCGGGGAGGAGAACACTGAAGCTTTCTTT	CASSSTGEENTEAFF
.	TRBJ1-2	.	TRBV5-4	TGTGCCAGCAGCGCAGATAACTATGGCTACACCTTC	CASSADNYGYTF
once	TRBJ2-2	TRBD1	TRBV28	TGTGCCAGCAGCCCGTGGACAGGAAACACCGGGGAGCTGTTTTTT	CASSPWTGNTGELFF
.	TRBJ2-1	.	TRBV9	TGTGCCAGCGCCTCCGCGGGGGCCCGGTACAATGAGCAGTTCTTC	CASASAGARYNEQFF
.	TRBJ2-3	.	TRBV14	TGTGCCAGCAGCCAAGAATCTGGTAGACATTTGGGGCAGTATTTT	CASSQESGRHLGQYF
.	TRBJ1-2	TRBD1	TRBV29-1	TGCAGCGTTGAGCTGCCAGGGGGCTATGGCTACACCTTC	CSVELPGGYGYTF
.	TRBJ2-2	TRBD2	TRBV7-2	TGTGCCAGCAGCCCCAGACTAGCGGGATCGAACACCGGGGAGCTGTTTTTT	CASSPRLAGSNTGELFF
.	TRBJ1-2	.	TRBV6-4	TGTGCCAGCAGTGACAGTGGGGGGTCCAACTATGGCTACACCTTC	CASSDSGGSNYGYTF
.	TRBJ2-7	.	TRBV27	TGTGCCAGCAGTTTAGGCCTTACCCCCTACGAGCAGTACTTC	CASSLGLTPYEQYF
once	TRBJ1-1	.	TRBV19	TGTGCCAGTAGTATAGACCAATATAGGGAAGGGAACACTGAAGCTTTCTTT	CASSIDQYREGNTEAFF
.	TRBJ2-4	TRBD1	TRBV13	TGTGCCAGCAGCCCGGGGACAGGCGACGGTCCGGACATTCAGTACTTC	CASSPGTGDGPDIQYF
.	TRBJ2-1	TRBD1	TRBV5-8	TGTGCCAGCAGCTTTGGGACAGGGGCCTACAATGAGCAGTTCTTC	CASSFGTGAYNEQFF
.	TRBJ2-6	.	TRBV4-1	TGCGCCAGCAGCCAAGTGCCGGGAGCCGGGGCCAACGTCCTGACTTTC	CASSQVPGAGANVLTF